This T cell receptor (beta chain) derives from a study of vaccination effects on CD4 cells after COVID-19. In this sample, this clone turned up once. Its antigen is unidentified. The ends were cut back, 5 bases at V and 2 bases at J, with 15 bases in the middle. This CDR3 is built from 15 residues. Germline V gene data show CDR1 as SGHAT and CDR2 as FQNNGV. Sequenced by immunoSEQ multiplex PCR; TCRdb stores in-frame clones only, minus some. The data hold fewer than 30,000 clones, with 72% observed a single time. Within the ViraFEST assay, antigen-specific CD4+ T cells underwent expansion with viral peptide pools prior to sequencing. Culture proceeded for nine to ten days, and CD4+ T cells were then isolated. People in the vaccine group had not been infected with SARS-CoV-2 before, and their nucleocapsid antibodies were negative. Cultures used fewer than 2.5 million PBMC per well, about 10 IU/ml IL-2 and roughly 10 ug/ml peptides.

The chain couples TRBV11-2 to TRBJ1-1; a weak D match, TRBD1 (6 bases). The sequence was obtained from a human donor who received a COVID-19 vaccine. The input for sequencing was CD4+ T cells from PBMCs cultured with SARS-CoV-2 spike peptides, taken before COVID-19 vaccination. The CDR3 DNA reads TGTGCCAGCAGCCTAGCGGGACAAGCCAACACTGAAGCTTTCTTT. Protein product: CASSLAGQANTEAFF.